A selection of T cell receptor beta chains follows, all from one sample in a study of T cells expressing NK-cell markers. TCRdb reworked the 5' RACE reads into one entry per CDR3 protein, no DNA. The table lists fewer than 300,000 distinct CDR3 sequences. The sequencing input was blood T cells: a sorted CD56 or NKG2C T cell subset, CD4+ or CD8+ T cells, or bulk PBMC T cells (not recorded which). The origin of the receptors is a woman between 18 and 69 years old in good health. The CDR3 runs from the conserved cysteine through the conserved F or W. Fields, in order: J gene, CDR3 length, V gene, CDR3 protein.

>TRBJ2-1|16|TRBV4-3
CASSQDLGTGGDEQFF
>TRBJ2-7|14|TRBV28
CASSLGPTTKAQYF
>TRBJ2-5|15|TRBV6-2/TRBV6-3
CASSSTGTVPRTQYF
>TRBJ1-1|13|TRBV20-1
CSARGGQGAEAFF
>TRBJ1-2|15|TRBV10-1
CASSEFATGVDGYTF
>TRBJ2-7|14|TRBV6-1
CATTRGVNSYEQYF
>TRBJ1-2|13|TRBV4-3
CASSQDPGGGYTF
>TRBJ1-1|13|TRBV29-1
CSVTGQLNTEAFF
>TRBJ2-3|15|TRBV12-3/TRBV12-4
CASSPGGGGTDTQYF
>TRBJ2-3|15|TRBV5-1
CASSLAGTSGDTQYF
>TRBJ2-2|15|TRBV19
CASSISLADTGELFF
>TRBJ2-1|15|TRBV5-1
CASSASGRVDNEQFF
>TRBJ1-2|15|TRBV5-6
CASSLNWRLDYGYTF
>TRBJ1-1|15|TRBV6-5
CASSYSGTGSTEAFF
>TRBJ2-4|15|TRBV7-2
CASSPQRGPKNIQYF
>TRBJ2-1|15|TRBV7-2
CASRPSREGRNEQFF
>TRBJ1-6|17|TRBV28
CASSPPRRGGNNSPLHF
>TRBJ2-3|16|TRBV20-1
CSASTSGREKTDTQYF
>TRBJ1-5|20|TRBV6-2/TRBV6-3
CASSYPSGRRTARSNQPQHF
>TRBJ2-7|16|TRBV7-9
CASSLALGGSFHEQYF
>TRBJ2-7|16|TRBV6-5
CASSYRTSGASYEQYF
>TRBJ2-1|17|TRBV18
CASSPPLFKAPNNEQFF
>TRBJ2-1|17|TRBV7-6
CASSLLGGAGAGNEQFF
>TRBJ2-3|14|TRBV5-1
CASSLMEPTDTQYF
>TRBJ2-6|17|TRBV18
CASSPLGTGSGANVLTF
>TRBJ2-2|16|TRBV14
CASSQRGSVGTGELFF
>TRBJ1-4|15|TRBV7-3
CASSRTGGTGEKLFF
>TRBJ2-1|11|TRBV2
CASIIGNEQFF
>TRBJ2-5|15|TRBV4-3
CASSQGAREEETQYF
>TRBJ1-3|14|TRBV20-1
CSARESSSGNTIYF
>TRBJ2-5|13|TRBV29-1
CSVGGVASETQYF
>TRBJ2-7|13|TRBV29-1
CSVLQRAAYEQYF
>TRBJ2-7|14|TRBV20-1
CSAIGLARTYEQYF
>TRBJ1-3|15|TRBV7-2
CASSPGVGEGNTIYF
>TRBJ2-7|12|TRBV6-1
CASSKAWNEQYF
>TRBJ1-2|11|TRBV2
CVDKDFWGYTF
>TRBJ2-1|12|TRBV18
CASSTQVREQFF
>TRBJ1-1|14|TRBV7-2
CASSLQGRDTEAFF
>TRBJ2-3|13|TRBV7-2
CASSLESLRTQYF
>TRBJ2-3|17|TRBV7-3
CASSRGIRGRNTDTQYF
>TRBJ2-3|16|TRBV6-5
CASSYPGRGLSDTQYF
>TRBJ2-7|16|TRBV6-5
CASSSGGGNNAYEQYF
>TRBJ2-4|15|TRBV3-1
CASSQQGFEGNIQYF
>TRBJ2-7|13|TRBV29-1
CSAGSGGNWEQYF
>TRBJ2-5|14|TRBV20-1
CSARGWLAGGTQYF
>TRBJ1-1|15|TRBV10-3
CAISASQDLNTEAFF
>TRBJ2-3|15|TRBV2
CASSVEDRVPDTQYF
>TRBJ2-7|14|TRBV23-1
CASIPRQGSYEQYF
>TRBJ2-3|15|TRBV7-2
CASSSNRGTTDTQYF
>TRBJ1-4|14|TRBV7-2
CASSFDSRSEKLFF
>TRBJ1-4|13|TRBV4-3
CASSQDRAGKLFF